The present T cell receptor beta chain was sequenced within a study of blood T cells in healthy people across ages. Donors gave 8.5 to 10 milliliters of peripheral blood apiece. It was with a sample-barcoded 5' primer and a J-beta primer mix that a second PCR of about 6 to 12 cycles was run. Each CDR3 protein gets one entry after TCRdb re-called the 5' RACE reads with MiXCR. The sample records 800,000 to 1,000,000 distinct CDR3 sequences, approximately 49% being singletons. There are 19 residues in the CDR3. Germline trimming cut 5 bases from V and 0 bases from J; bases unmatched to any gene: 14. Germline V gene sequence: CDR1 MNHNS, CDR2 SASEGT.

This receptor was obtained from a man aged 25-40 years in good health. The genes are TRBV6-1 and TRBJ2-7; 12 bases line up with TRBD2. The sample consisted of blood. In nucleotides, the CDR3 is TGTGCCAGCAGTCTTCGACTAGCGGGGGCCACCTCGAGCTCCTACGAGCAGTACTTC. The encoded protein is CASSLRLAGATSSSYEQYF.